This TCR beta chain was identified in a study of blood T cell repertoires in COVID-19. Overall study: Some COVID-19 samples were acute and others convalescent; all came from the United States, Italy and Spain.

Source study methods: Reference gene primer amplification gave nucleated cell count estimates. Generated by immunoSEQ multiplex PCR, the TCRdb table keeps only in-frame clones and is missing some. The V and J calls and clone size were taken over from that table, and D and trimming were inferred from the DNA. This table holds about 480,000 clones, roughly 89% found once. CDR3 length equals 14 residues. V gave up 5 bases and J gave up 5 bases, with 15 bases separating them. Germline V lookup: CDR1 MNHEY, CDR2 SMNVEV (reference sequence). The receptor's source is a man between 18 and 29 years old with COVID-19, enrolled during active disease. The chain links TRBV27 to TRBJ1-1; no reliable D call. The sequenced sample consisted of peripheral blood. CDR3 region: CASSKDGYGTEAFF. DNA for the CDR3: TGTGCCAGCAGTAAAGACGGGTATGGAACTGAAGCTTTCTTT.